This T cell receptor (beta chain) was captured in a study of control samples from healthy donors and cancer patients (TCRdb year 2020). The germline V gene (reference sequence) sets CDR1 to SGHNT and CDR2 to YYREEE. The CDR3 holds 14 amino acids from the cysteine to the phenylalanine. Solely the CDR3 DNA is kept, with 42 bases framed from the first base. V and J lose 2 bases and 4 bases, and a span of 12 bases separates them. The method behind the library was the immunoSEQ multiplex PCR assay. Entries here come from immuneACCESS through TCRdb and include only in-frame sequences with V and J called. Some clones fail to appear in such tables; in the studies checked, an unresolved V gene covers under half of the shortfall, and the cause of the remainder is unknown. The table for this sample lists fewer than 250,000 clones; 91% of them were counted only once. The biggest ten clones account for 1.8% of the sample.

Comment on this clone: This clone's antigen is unknown. No base-level quality is on record; no much larger clone is a single base apart.

The sequence was collected from a young man in good health. The sequencing input was blood. This sequence uses TRBV5-4 and TRBJ1-1, with the D gene too uncertain to name. At the DNA level, the sequence is TGTGCCAGCAGCTTCGGAGTGGGGAGCACTGAAGCTTTCTTT. Its product reads: CASSFGVGSTEAFF.